The clone carrying this T cell receptor (beta chain) has ten or more counts. A much larger clone lies a single base off, so this may be a read error. From RNA, the CDR3 regions of TCR beta chains were amplified and sequenced. The first-round RT-PCR employed HTBI primers together with the Qiagen OneStep RT-PCR kit. A multiplex PCR was then performed as the second round. TCRdb independently ran MiXCR on the multiplex PCR reads; one entry per CDR3 protein. The table shows roughly 50,000 distinct CDR3 sequences, with roughly 46% occurring only once. The data were taken from a study of Graves' ophthalmopathy and Graves' hyperthyroidism. The PBMCs used were ones drawn from 10 ml of fresh peripheral blood. This CDR3 spans 15 amino acids. CDR1 is SGHNT and CDR2 is YYREEE in the germline V gene (reference sequence). V shed 4 bases and J shed 2 bases, with 16 bases lying between them.

Sequenced input: peripheral blood. The sequence was obtained from an adult woman with Graves' ophthalmopathy. The chain combines TRBV5-4 with TRBJ2-7; no firm D call. CDR3 loop: CASSIDPPSAYEQYF. Here the CDR3 DNA reads TGTGCCAGCAGCATCGATCCTCCGAGCGCCTACGAGCAGTACTTC.